This T cell receptor (beta chain) was sequenced in a study of human T cells and chemical hapten exposure. TCRdb fed the RACE reads into MiXCR, producing one record per CDR3 protein. The repertoire includes some 97,000 distinct CDR3 sequences, around 25% of them detected once, and 10% sits in the top ten. The CDR3 has 13 amino acids. V lost 3 bases and J lost 8, with 11 bases in between. Time point: patch test 3, about 24 weeks after DPC sensitization. Documented treatment: therapeutic diphenylcyclopropenone sensitization with weekly scalp DPC. Material: whole blood, obtained in connection with sensitization to the hapten diphenylcyclopropenone (DPC). This clonotype was sampled from a middle-aged man with alopecia areata. Some clones in this sample may be carry-over from other donors' samples. J is TRBJ1-5 and V is TRBV12-3 or TRBV12-4; the D is unclear. The CDR3 loop is CASSLHGLEPQHF. CDR3 DNA: TGTGCCAGCAGTTTGCATGGTTTGGAGCCCCAGCATTTT.